These 24 T cell receptor beta chains were all obtained from the same sample, sequenced in a study of patients and donors after allogeneic stem cell transplantation (TCRdb year 2020). The library was built by means of RT-PCR. Sequenced on a NextSeq 550. TCRdb redid the processing of the public reads, applying fastp at Q25 and MiXCR, and retained in-frame beta chains. Merged by CDR3 protein, the rows form single entries marked with the most common genes and DNA. Present in this sample are more than 150,000 distinct CDR3 sequences, approximately 22% of which were seen just once. The ten top clones hold roughly a quarter of the sample. The sequencing sample was made of blood, either unsorted or a sorted T cell fraction (not recorded which). The source of these receptors is a human donor who was either an allogeneic HSCT recipient or a stem cell or donor lymphocyte infusion donor (not recorded which). It is not recorded whose cells these are; they may come from a transplant donor.

The chain uses TRBV2 and TRBJ1-6; possibly TRBD1 for D (5 bases). The CDR3 is 13 residues long. From germline, CDR1 is SNHLY and CDR2 FYNNEI. V lost 6 bases and J 11 bases, leaving 14 bases between the germline ends. The CDR3 DNA reads TGTGCCAGCAGCGGGGTCCCCAGGGCACCCCTCCACTTT. This encodes CASSGVPRAPLHF.

In this sample, this clonotype turned up a few times. V is TRBV2 and J is TRBJ1-5; D is unresolved. CDR1 and CDR2 (germline): SNHLY, FYNNEI. Trimming took off 2 bases at V and 7 bases at J, with 12 bases between the two ends. CDR3 length equals 14 residues. The CDR3 sequence: CASSESRDYQPQHF. The CDR3 bases are TGTGCCAGCAGTGAATCCCGGGATTACCAGCCCCAGCATTTT.

The chain employs TRBV12-3 or TRBV12-4 and TRBJ2-6; D gene ambiguous. There are 15 residues in the CDR3. V was trimmed by 5 bases and J by 0 bases, leaving 8 bases between them. The CDR3 here is CASSPHSSGANVLTF. DNA for the CDR3: TGTGCCAGCAGTCCCCACAGCTCTGGGGCCAACGTCCTGACTTTC.

This clonotype has just a few counts. The rearrangement uses TRBV2 and TRBJ2-3; tentatively, D is TRBD1 (7 bases). V dropped 10 bases and J dropped 5 bases, with 19 bases sitting between them. This CDR3 contains 14 residues. Germline CDR1 and CDR2: SNHLY and FYNNEI. The CDR3 loop reads CAIVAGGLQDTQYF. CDR3 sequence (DNA): TGTGCCATCGTGGCAGGGGGGTTGCAAGATACGCAGTATTTT.

V usage is TRBV14 and J usage is TRBJ2-1; 10 bases fit TRBD2. J was trimmed by 7 bases and V by 3 bases; bases with no gene match: 3. The CDR3 covers 14 residues. Germline-derived CDR1 and CDR2 are SGHDN and FVKESK. CDR3 nucleotide sequence: TGTGCCAGCAGCCACTGGACTAGCGGTAATGAGCAGTTCTTC. It specifies CASSHWTSGNEQFF.

This chain links TRBV10-3 with TRBJ2-3, with D uncertain. Germline-derived CDR1 and CDR2 are ENHRY and SYGVKD. The CDR3 runs to 13 residues. Trimming removed 4 bases from V and 2 bases from J, with 7 bases in between. CDR3 DNA: TGTGCCATCAGTGTACAGACCACAGATACGCAGTATTTT. It is translated as CAISVQTTDTQYF.

This clonotype showed up just a few times. The chain combines TRBV4-2 with TRBJ1-6; a possible D gene is TRBD1 (6 bases). The CDR3 contains 15 residues. The germline V and J ends were trimmed by 0 bases and 8 bases, with 11 bases remaining between them. Germline V lookup: CDR1 LGHNA, CDR2 YNFKEQ. The DNA for the CDR3 is TGTGCCAGCAGCCAAGATGGGGGGGCGGATTCACCCCTCCACTTT. Translated: CASSQDGGADSPLHF.

In this sample, this clonotype turned up a few times. The chain employs TRBV20-1 and TRBJ2-7; D is unresolved. The ends were cut back, 3 bases at V and 0 bases at J, with 6 bases in the middle. The CDR3 has 12 residues. Germline V gives CDR1 DFQATT, CDR2 SNEGSKA (reference sequence). The CDR3 reads CSARLDSYEQYF. For the CDR3, the DNA is TGCAGTGCTAGGCTCGACTCCTACGAGCAGTACTTC.

The rearrangement links TRBV11-1 to TRBJ2-2; weak D call: TRBD2 (5 bases). CDR1 SGHAT and CDR2 FQDESV come from the germline V gene (reference sequence). The CDR3 covers 15 residues. V was clipped by 4 bases and J by 1 base, with 10 bases between them. CDR3: CASSSVGLNTGELFF. The CDR3 coding sequence is TGTGCCAGCAGCTCTGTTGGACTGAACACCGGGGAGCTGTTTTTT.

This clonotype was picked up a small number of times. J is TRBJ1-1 and V is TRBV29-1; D remains ambiguous. From germline, CDR1 is SQVTM and CDR2 ANQGSEA. CDR3 length equals 10 residues. V was shortened by 6 bases and J by 6 bases, with 8 bases between the two germline ends. The CDR3 protein is CSVLKSEAFF. The CDR3 nucleotides read TGCAGCGTCCTAAAATCTGAAGCTTTCTTT.

The V call is TRBV5-1, the J call TRBJ2-7, with 7 bases matching TRBD1. The CDR3 contains 16 residues. V gave up 0 bases and J gave up 0 bases; unmatched junction bases: 6. Germline values: CDR1 SGHRS, CDR2 YFSETQ. The CDR3 here is CASSLDRDSLSYEQYF. CDR3 coding DNA: TGCGCCAGCAGCTTGGACAGGGACAGCCTCTCCTACGAGCAGTACTTC.

This chain connects TRBV4-3 to TRBJ2-7; no definite D call. Trimming took 0 bases from V and 2 from J, leaving 17 bases between them. This CDR3 contains 17 residues. Germline V gene sequence: CDR1 LGHNA, CDR2 YSLEER. The CDR3 DNA sequence: TGCGCCAGCAGCCAAGAAGTCGACGTACCAAATCCCTACGAGCAGTACTTC. Amino acid sequence: CASSQEVDVPNPYEQYF.

This clonotype has ten or more counts. The chain employs TRBV5-1 and TRBJ1-5; D is unresolved. Looked up from germline, CDR1 is SGHRS and CDR2 is YFSETQ. There are 15 residues in the CDR3. V was trimmed by 1 base and J by 1 base, leaving 9 bases between them. CDR3 DNA: TGCGCCAGCAGCTTGCAGCCTGGGAGCAATCAGCCCCAGCATTTT. Its protein product is CASSLQPGSNQPQHF. The variable domain in full, completed from reference TRBV5-1 and TRBJ1-5, reads KAGVTQTPRYLIKTRGQQVTLSCSPISGHRSVSWYQQTPGQGLQFLFEYFSETQRNKGNFPGRFSGRQFSNSRSEMNVSTLELGDSALYLCASSLQPGSNQPQHFGDGTRLSIL.

V and J are TRBV12-3 or TRBV12-4 and TRBJ2-1, with TRBD2 matching 9 bases. Losses at the gene ends were 5 bases for V and 4 bases for J; bases not matched to a gene: 6. CDR3 length equals 15 residues. The CDR3 DNA follows: TGTGCCAGCAGTCCTCGCGGGGGGGTTTACAATGAGCAGTTCTTC. It codes for CASSPRGGVYNEQFF.

The chain recombines TRBV6-6 with TRBJ1-4, with D possibly TRBD1 on 5 matching bases. This CDR3 is built from 15 residues. Germline CDR1 MNHNY, CDR2 SVGAGI (reference sequence). V gave up 6 bases and J gave up 7 bases, with 18 bases separating them. The CDR3 protein is CASRRQLGGSEKLFF. In nucleotides, the CDR3 is TGTGCCAGCAGACGGCAGCTGGGGGGGAGTGAAAAACTGTTTTTT.

The gene calls are TRBV4-2 and TRBJ2-3; TRBD2 is a possible D gene (5 bases). Germline V gives CDR1 LGHNA, CDR2 YNFKEQ. V shed 0 bases and J shed 0 bases, with 13 bases lying between them. The CDR3 extends over 17 amino acids. In DNA form, the CDR3 reads TGTGCCAGCAGCCAAGAGAAGCGGAAAGCTAGCACAGATACGCAGTATTTT. Translation gives CASSQEKRKASTDTQYF.

The chain carries TRBV4-2 and TRBJ2-1; D possibly uses TRBD1 or TRBD2 (5 bases each). Trimming cost V 4 bases and J 0 bases, with 25 bases left between them. The germline V gene has CDR1 LGHNA and CDR2 YNFKEQ. This CDR3 has 20 amino acids. The CDR3 coding sequence is TGTGCCAGCAGCCCGAATAGGGACGGGACGTCCTTGAGCTCCTACAATGAGCAGTTCTTC. This encodes CASSPNRDGTSLSSYNEQFF.

The chain uses TRBV29-1 and TRBJ1-1; D is perhaps TRBD1 (6 bases). Germline CDR1 is SQVTM and CDR2 is ANQGSEA. This CDR3 has 13 amino acids. V was clipped by 7 bases and J by 2 bases, with 14 bases between them. CDR3: CSAEGHLNTEAFF. In nucleotides, the CDR3 is TGCAGCGCGGAGGGACACCTTAACACTGAAGCTTTCTTT.

In its sample, this clonotype was seen a few times. The V and J genes are TRBV20-1 and TRBJ1-2, with 7 bases identical to TRBD1. This CDR3 contains 14 residues. J was trimmed by 4 bases and V by 2 bases; bases with no gene match: 7. Germline CDR1 DFQATT, CDR2 SNEGSKA (reference sequence). The CDR3 loop is CSARNDRDGYGYTF. For the CDR3, the DNA is TGCAGTGCTAGAAACGACAGGGACGGCTATGGCTACACCTTC.

This sequence joins TRBV20-1 and TRBJ1-4, with D uncertain. The CDR3 extends over 16 amino acids. Germline V CDR1 and CDR2: DFQATT, SNEGSKA (reference sequence). Trimming took off 1 base at V and 0 bases at J, with 12 bases between the two ends. DNA of the CDR3: TGCAGTGCTAGAGGTTCCCCCGGAACAACTAATGAAAAACTGTTTTTT. This encodes CSARGSPGTTNEKLFF.

This clonotype came up many times. This chain uses TRBV5-6 with TRBJ1-5; TRBD1 is a possible D gene (5 bases). The V end was cut by 4 bases, the J end by 5 bases, with 16 bases between. The germline V gene encodes CDR1 SGHDT and CDR2 YYEEEE. The CDR3 runs 15 residues. For the CDR3, the DNA is TGTGCCAGCAGCGTGGGGAACAGGAACGATCAGCCCCAGCATTTT. Amino acids: CASSVGNRNDQPQHF.

This chain links TRBV7-2 with TRBJ1-6; weak D call: TRBD1 (5 bases). Trimming removed 2 bases at V and 6 bases at J, with 8 bases between. This CDR3 has 14 amino acids. Per the germline V gene, CDR1 is SGHTA and CDR2 is FQGNSA. In DNA form, the CDR3 reads TGTGCCAGCAGCTTACAGGGAACTAATTCACCCCTCCACTTT. Amino acid sequence: CASSLQGTNSPLHF.

This clonotype has only a few counts. The rearrangement uses TRBV10-3 and TRBJ2-2, with TRBD2 as a possible D gene (6 bases). The V gene lost 4 bases and the J gene lost 8 bases, with 14 bases spanning the gap. Germline CDR1 reads ENHRY; CDR2 reads SYGVKD. The CDR3 extends over 14 amino acids. Here the CDR3 reads CAISAPGLLGELFF. In nucleotides, the CDR3 is TGTGCCATCAGTGCCCCGGGACTCCTAGGGGAGCTGTTTTTT.

The V gene is TRBV12-3 or TRBV12-4, the J gene TRBJ2-2, with unresolved D. This CDR3 comprises 16 residues. Trimming pared 0 bases from V and 2 bases from J, leaving 10 bases between. CDR3 bases: TGTGCCAGCAGTTTAGCGCTTTACCTAAACACCGGGGAGCTGTTTTTT. It is translated as CASSLALYLNTGELFF.